This TCR beta chain was sequenced for a study of T cell clonality in common variable immunodeficiency. TCRdb's table, derived via immunoSEQ multiplex PCR, lists solely in-frame clones and lacks some. Observed in the sample are about 39,000 clones, none of them singletons. Each donor provided roughly 4.5 to 8.5 ml of heparinized whole blood. Regarding the study as a whole: Reportedly, TCR beta sequences from common variable immunodeficiency showed fewer deletions and N-nucleotide insertions.

The CDR3 covers 14 residues. Germline assignment: CDR1 SNHLY and CDR2 FYNNEI. Trimming left V 3 bases short and J 9 bases short, with 12 bases between. This clone was seen at least ten times. Its target is not known. The read terminates 3 residues ahead of where the CDR3 ends, so the germline J gene completes it. Sequenced input: peripheral blood mononuclear cells. This TCR came from a person aged 18-70 years in good health. The chain employs TRBV2 and TRBJ1-6, with D tentatively TRBD1 (5 bases). The CDR3 loop is CASSEGRTFSPLHF. The covered CDR3 bases are TGTGCCAGCAGTGAGGGGCGGACCTTTTCACCC.